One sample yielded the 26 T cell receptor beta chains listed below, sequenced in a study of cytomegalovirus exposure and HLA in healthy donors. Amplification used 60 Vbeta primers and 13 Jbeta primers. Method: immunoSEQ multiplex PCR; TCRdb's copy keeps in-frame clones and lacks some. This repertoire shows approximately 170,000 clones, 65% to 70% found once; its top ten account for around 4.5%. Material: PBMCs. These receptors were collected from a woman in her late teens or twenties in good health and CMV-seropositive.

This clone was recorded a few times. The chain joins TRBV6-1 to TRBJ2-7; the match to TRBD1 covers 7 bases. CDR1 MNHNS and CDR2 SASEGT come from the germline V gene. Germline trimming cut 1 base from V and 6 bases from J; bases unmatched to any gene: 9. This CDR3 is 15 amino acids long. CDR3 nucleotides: TGTGCCAGCAGTGAAGGACAGGGAACGCTTTTCGAGCAGTACTTC. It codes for CASSEGQGTLFEQYF.

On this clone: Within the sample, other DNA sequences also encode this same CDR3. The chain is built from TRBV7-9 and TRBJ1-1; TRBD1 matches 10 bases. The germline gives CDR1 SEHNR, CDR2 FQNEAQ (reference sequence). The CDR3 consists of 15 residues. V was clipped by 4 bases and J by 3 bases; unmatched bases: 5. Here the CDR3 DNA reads TGTGCCAGCAGCTCCCGGGACAGGGGAGACACTGAAGCTTTCTTT. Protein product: CASSSRDRGDTEAFF. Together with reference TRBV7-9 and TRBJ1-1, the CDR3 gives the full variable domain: DTGVSQNPRHKITKRGQNVTFRCDPISEHNRLYWYRQTLGQGPEFLTYFQNEAQLEKSRLLSDRFSAERPKGSFSTLEIQRTEQGDSAMYLCASSSRDRGDTEAFFGQGTRLTVV.

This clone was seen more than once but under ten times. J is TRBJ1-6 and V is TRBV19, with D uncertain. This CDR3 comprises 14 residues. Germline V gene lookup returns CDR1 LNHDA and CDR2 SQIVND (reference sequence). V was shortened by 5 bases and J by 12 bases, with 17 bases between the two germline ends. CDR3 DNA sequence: TGTGCCAGTAGTTCCGGGATCCAAGCAGGACCCCTCCACTTT. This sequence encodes CASSSGIQAGPLHF. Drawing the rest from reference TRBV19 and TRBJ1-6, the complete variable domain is DGGITQSPKYLFRKEGQNVTLSCEQNLNHDAMYWYRQDPGQGLRLIYYSQIVNDFQKGDIAEGYSVSREKKESFPLTVTSAQKNPTAFYLCASSSGIQAGPLHFGNGTRLTVT.

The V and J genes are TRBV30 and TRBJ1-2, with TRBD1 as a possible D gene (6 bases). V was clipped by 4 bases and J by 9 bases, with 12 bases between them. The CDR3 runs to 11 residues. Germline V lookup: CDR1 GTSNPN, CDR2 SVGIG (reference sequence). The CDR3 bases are TGTGCCTGGACCCTGGGGGCCCGCTACACCTTC. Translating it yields CAWTLGARYTF.

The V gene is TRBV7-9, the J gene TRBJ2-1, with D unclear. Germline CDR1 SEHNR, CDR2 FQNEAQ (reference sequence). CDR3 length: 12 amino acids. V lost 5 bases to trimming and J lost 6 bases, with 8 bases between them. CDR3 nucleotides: TGTGCCAGCAGCCTACCTCGCAATGAGCAGTTCTTC. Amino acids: CASSLPRNEQFF.

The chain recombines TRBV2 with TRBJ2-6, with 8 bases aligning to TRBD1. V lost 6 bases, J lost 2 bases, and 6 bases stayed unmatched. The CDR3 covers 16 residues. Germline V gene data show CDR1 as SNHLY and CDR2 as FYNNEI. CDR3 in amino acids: CASSETGVAGANVLTF. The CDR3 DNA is TGTGCCAGCAGCGAGACAGGGGTTGCTGGGGCCAACGTCCTGACTTTC.

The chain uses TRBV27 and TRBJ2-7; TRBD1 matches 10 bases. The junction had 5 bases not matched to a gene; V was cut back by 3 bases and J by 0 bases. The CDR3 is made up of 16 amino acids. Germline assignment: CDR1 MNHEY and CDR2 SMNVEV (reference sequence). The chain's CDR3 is CASSLTGTGASYEQYF. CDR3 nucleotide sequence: TGTGCCAGCAGTTTGACCGGGACAGGGGCCTCCTACGAGCAGTACTTC.

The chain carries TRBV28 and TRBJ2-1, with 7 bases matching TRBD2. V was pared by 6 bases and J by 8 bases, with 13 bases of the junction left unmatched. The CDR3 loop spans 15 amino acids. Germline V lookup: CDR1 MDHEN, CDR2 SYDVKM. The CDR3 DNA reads TGTGCCAGCAGGTCGGGGGGATCGGCCGTCCATGAGCAGTTCTTC. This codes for CASRSGGSAVHEQFF.

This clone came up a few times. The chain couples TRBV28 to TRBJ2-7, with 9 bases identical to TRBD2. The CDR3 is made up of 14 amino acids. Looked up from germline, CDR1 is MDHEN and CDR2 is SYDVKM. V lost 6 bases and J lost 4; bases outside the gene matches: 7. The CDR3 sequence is CASRVTSGFYEQYF. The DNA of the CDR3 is TGTGCCAGCAGGGTGACTAGCGGTTTTTACGAGCAGTACTTC. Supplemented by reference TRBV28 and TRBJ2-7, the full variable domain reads DVKVTQSSRYLVKRTGEKVFLECVQDMDHENMFWYRQDPGLGLRLIYFSYDVKMKEKGDIPEGYSVSREKKERFSLILESASTNQTSMYLCASRVTSGFYEQYFGPGTRLTVT.

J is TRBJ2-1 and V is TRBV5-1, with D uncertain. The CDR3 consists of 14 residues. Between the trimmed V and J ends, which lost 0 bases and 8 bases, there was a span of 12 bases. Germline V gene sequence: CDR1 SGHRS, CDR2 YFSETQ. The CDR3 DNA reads TGCGCCAGCAGCTTGGCCGGCCTAGGATATGAGCAGTTCTTC. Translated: CASSLAGLGYEQFF.

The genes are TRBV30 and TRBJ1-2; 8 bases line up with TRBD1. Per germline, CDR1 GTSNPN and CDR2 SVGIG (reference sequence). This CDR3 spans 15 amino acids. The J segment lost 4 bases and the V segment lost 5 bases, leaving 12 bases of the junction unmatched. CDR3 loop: CAWDITGTGAYGYTF. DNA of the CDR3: TGTGCCTGGGATATTACCGGGACAGGTGCCTATGGCTACACCTTC.

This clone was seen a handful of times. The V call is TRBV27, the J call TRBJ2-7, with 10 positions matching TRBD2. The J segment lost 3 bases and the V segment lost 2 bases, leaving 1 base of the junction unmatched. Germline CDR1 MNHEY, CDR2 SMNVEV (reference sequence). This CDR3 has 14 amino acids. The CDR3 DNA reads TGTGCCAGCAGTTTAGTAGCGGGAGGCTACGAGCAGTACTTC. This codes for CASSLVAGGYEQYF.

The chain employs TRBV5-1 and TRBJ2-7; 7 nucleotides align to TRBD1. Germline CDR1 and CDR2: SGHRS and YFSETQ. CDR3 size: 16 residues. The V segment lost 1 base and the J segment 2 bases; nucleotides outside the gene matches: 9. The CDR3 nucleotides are TGCGCCAGCAGCTTGCAGGGGACAGTTAGCCCCTACGAGCAGTACTTC. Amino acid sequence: CASSLQGTVSPYEQYF.

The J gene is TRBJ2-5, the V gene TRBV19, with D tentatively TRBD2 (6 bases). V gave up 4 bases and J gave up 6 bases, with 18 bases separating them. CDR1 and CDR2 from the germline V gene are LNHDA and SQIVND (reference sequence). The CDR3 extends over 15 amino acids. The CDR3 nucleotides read TGTGCCAGTAGTACGGGACTCGGGAGTTGGAAGACCCAGTACTTC. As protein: CASSTGLGSWKTQYF.

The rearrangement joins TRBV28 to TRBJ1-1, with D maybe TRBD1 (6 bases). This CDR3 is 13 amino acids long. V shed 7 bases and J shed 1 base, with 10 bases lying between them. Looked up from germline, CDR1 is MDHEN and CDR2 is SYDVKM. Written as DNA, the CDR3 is TGTGCCAGCATGGGGGGGGCGAACACTGAAGCTTTCTTT. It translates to CASMGGANTEAFF.

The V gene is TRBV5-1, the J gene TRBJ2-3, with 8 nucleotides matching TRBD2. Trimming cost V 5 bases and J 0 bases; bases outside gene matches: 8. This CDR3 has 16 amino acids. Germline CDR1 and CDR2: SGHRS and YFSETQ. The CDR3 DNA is TGCGCCAGCAGTTCTGAGCGGGGGCTGAGCACAGATACGCAGTATTTT. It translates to CASSSERGLSTDTQYF.

The CDR3 spells CASSYTGSPGQPQHF. The CDR3 DNA reads TGTGCCAGCAGCTACACAGGTTCCCCCGGGCAGCCCCAGCATTTT. The chain joins TRBV7-9 to TRBJ1-5; a weak D match, TRBD1 (5 bases). Germline assignment: CDR1 SEHNR and CDR2 FQNEAQ (reference sequence). The CDR3 consists of 15 residues. Between the trimmed V and J ends, which lost 4 bases and 7 bases, there was a span of 17 bases.

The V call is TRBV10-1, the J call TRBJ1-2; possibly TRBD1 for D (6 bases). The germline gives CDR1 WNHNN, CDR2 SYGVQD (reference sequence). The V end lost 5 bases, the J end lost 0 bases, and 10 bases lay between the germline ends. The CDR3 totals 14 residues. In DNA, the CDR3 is TGCGCCAGCAGTCCCGGGACACCTAACTATGGCTACACCTTC. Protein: CASSPGTPNYGYTF.

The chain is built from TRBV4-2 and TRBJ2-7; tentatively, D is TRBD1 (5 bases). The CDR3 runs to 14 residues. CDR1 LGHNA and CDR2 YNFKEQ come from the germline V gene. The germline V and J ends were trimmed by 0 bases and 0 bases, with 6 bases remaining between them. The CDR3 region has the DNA TGTGCCAGCAGCCAAGATACAGGCTCCTACGAGCAGTACTTC. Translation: CASSQDTGSYEQYF.

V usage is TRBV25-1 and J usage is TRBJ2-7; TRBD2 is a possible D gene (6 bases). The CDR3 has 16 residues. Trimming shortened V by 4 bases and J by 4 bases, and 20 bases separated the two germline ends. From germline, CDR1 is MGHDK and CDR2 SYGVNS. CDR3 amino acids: CASSGGGGTVLYEQYF. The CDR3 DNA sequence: TGTGCCAGCAGTGGGGGTGGGGGGACCGTACTTTACGAGCAGTACTTC.

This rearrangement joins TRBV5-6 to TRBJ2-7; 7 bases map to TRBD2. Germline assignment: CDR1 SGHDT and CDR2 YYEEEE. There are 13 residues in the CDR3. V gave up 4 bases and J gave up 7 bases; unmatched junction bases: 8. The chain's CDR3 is CASSPDWREEQYF. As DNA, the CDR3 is TGTGCCAGCAGCCCCGACTGGCGGGAGGAGCAGTACTTC.

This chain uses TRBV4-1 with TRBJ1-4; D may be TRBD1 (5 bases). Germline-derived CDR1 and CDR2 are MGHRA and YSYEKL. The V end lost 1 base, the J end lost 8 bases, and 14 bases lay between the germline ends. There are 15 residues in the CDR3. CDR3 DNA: TGCGCCAGCAGCCAAGTTGGGACTCTGAGGGAAAAACTGTTTTTT. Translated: CASSQVGTLREKLFF.

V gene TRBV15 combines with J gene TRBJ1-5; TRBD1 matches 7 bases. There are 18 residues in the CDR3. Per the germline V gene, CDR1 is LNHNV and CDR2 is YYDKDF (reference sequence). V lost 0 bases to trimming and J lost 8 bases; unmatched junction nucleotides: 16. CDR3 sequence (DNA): TGTGCCACCAGCAGAGAAAAATTTCAACAGGGGCCCGGGGAGCCCCAGCATTTT. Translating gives CATSREKFQQGPGEPQHF.

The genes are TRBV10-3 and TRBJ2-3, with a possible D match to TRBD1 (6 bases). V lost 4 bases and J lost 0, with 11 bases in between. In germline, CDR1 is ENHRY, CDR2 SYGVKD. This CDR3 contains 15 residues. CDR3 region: CAISVRGGSTDTQYF. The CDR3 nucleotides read TGTGCCATCAGTGTGAGAGGGGGTAGCACAGATACGCAGTATTTT.

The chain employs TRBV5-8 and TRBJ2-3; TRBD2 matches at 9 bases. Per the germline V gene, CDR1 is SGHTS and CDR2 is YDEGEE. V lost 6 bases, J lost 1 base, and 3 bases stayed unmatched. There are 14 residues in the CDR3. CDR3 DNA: TGTGCCAGCACCAGACTAGCGGGCACAGATACGCAGTATTTT. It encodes CASTRLAGTDTQYF. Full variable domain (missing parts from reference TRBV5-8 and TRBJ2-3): EAGVTQSPTHLIKTRGQQATLRCSPISGHTSVYWYQQALGLGLQFLLWYDEGEERNRGNFPPRFSGRQFPNYSSELNVNALELEDSALYLCASTRLAGTDTQYFGPGTRLTVL.

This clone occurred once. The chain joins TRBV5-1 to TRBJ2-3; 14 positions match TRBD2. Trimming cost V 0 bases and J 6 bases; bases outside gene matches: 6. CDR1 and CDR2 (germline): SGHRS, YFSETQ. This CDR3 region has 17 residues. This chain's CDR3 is CASSLAGLAGVGDTQYF. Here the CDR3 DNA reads TGCGCCAGCAGCTTGGCGGGACTAGCGGGGGTAGGGGATACGCAGTATTTT. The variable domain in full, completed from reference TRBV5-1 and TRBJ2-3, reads KAGVTQTPRYLIKTRGQQVTLSCSPISGHRSVSWYQQTPGQGLQFLFEYFSETQRNKGNFPGRFSGRQFSNSRSEMNVSTLELGDSALYLCASSLAGLAGVGDTQYFGPGTRLTVL.